These T cell receptor beta chains were read from a single sample in a study of Ad26.COV2.S vaccination and SARS-CoV-2 variants. Clones were sequenced by immunoSEQ multiplex PCR, and TCRdb holds only the in-frame ones, with some missing. Of fewer than 300,000 clones detected, 70% to 90% appear once; the ten largest clones hold around 3.5%. Sequenced here: peripheral blood, sampled in a trial of Ad26.COV2.S vaccine versus placebo. Receptors were obtained from a person between 18 and 59 years old who received the Ad26.COV2.S COVID-19 vaccine or a placebo. Each CDR3 is given with its conserved first and last residue. Only some rows state a clone size, as once, few, many or a class for expanded clones.

J gene: TRBJ2-3; clone size: NA; V gene: TRBV27; CDR3 protein: CASSSGLISTDTQYF
J gene: TRBJ1-4; clone size: NA; V gene: TRBV5-1; CDR3 protein: CASSWGTDEKLFF
J gene: TRBJ1-4; clone size: NA; V gene: TRBV7-6; CDR3 protein: CASSLVDAPSDEKLFF
J gene: TRBJ2-7; clone size: NA; V gene: TRBV11-2; CDR3 protein: CASSLGRRDRPSYEQYF
J gene: TRBJ1-1; clone size: NA; V gene: TRBV19; CDR3 protein: CASRRQGMNTEAFF
J gene: TRBJ1-1; clone size: NA; V gene: TRBV9; CDR3 protein: CASSVAGRPEAFF
J gene: TRBJ1-2; clone size: NA; V gene: TRBV19; CDR3 protein: CASSPYIGAYGGYTF
J gene: TRBJ2-1; clone size: NA; V gene: TRBV7-2; CDR3 protein: CASSLAFSDEQFF
J gene: TRBJ1-2; clone size: NA; V gene: TRBV4-1; CDR3 protein: CASSQESRDAGLWDGYTF
J gene: TRBJ1-3; clone size: NA; V gene: TRBV7-9; CDR3 protein: CASSLDGGLDTIYF
J gene: TRBJ1-2; clone size: NA; V gene: TRBV19; CDR3 protein: CASSQGADYGYTF
J gene: TRBJ1-5; clone size: NA; V gene: TRBV7-8; CDR3 protein: CASSLATNQPQHF
J gene: TRBJ1-1; clone size: NA; V gene: TRBV18; CDR3 protein: CASSPFRGGTEAFF
J gene: TRBJ2-7; clone size: NA; V gene: TRBV4-1; CDR3 protein: CASSQAQGIYEQYF
J gene: TRBJ2-1; clone size: NA; V gene: TRBV7-3; CDR3 protein: CASSFSGGLGDEQFF
J gene: TRBJ1-2; clone size: NA; V gene: TRBV7-3; CDR3 protein: CASSLWGNYGYTF
J gene: TRBJ1-5; clone size: NA; V gene: TRBV2; CDR3 protein: CASSSQTGSRQPQHF
J gene: TRBJ2-3; clone size: NA; V gene: TRBV6-5; CDR3 protein: CASRLFRTDTQYF
J gene: TRBJ2-3; clone size: NA; V gene: TRBV7-2; CDR3 protein: CASSLAPTDTQYF
J gene: TRBJ1-4; clone size: once; V gene: TRBV18; CDR3 protein: CASSPARTVLNEKLFF
J gene: TRBJ2-5; clone size: once; V gene: TRBV4-1; CDR3 protein: CASSQESGSGGETQYF
J gene: TRBJ2-1; clone size: NA; V gene: TRBV15; CDR3 protein: CATSSYIKQGRDEQFF
J gene: TRBJ1-1; clone size: NA; V gene: TRBV7-2; CDR3 protein: CASSPYINTEAFF
J gene: TRBJ2-7; clone size: NA; V gene: TRBV5-1; CDR3 protein: CASSIGADYEQYF
J gene: TRBJ2-3; clone size: NA; V gene: TRBV3-1/TRBV3-2; CDR3 protein: CASSQAGITDTQYF
J gene: TRBJ1-2; clone size: NA; V gene: TRBV28; CDR3 protein: CASSPGTGALDYGYTF